This T cell receptor (beta chain) was sequenced for a study of technical replicates of blood from a few donors. Libraries were prepared by immunoSEQ multiplex PCR; TCRdb keeps only in-frame clonotypes and omits some of them. Counted here are 75,000 to 90,000 clones, 75% to 95% occurring once; the ten biggest clones make up roughly 0.3%. V dropped 7 bases and J dropped 0 bases, with 6 bases sitting between them. Germline-derived CDR1 and CDR2 are SQVTM and ANQGSEA. The CDR3 spans 12 residues. The source material was T cells isolated from PBMCs. This clonotype was sampled from a human donor in good health. The rearrangement uses TRBV29-1 and TRBJ2-2; D is unresolved. CDR3: CSAYSNTGELFF. DNA for the CDR3: TGCAGCGCCTACTCGAACACCGGGGAGCTGTTTTTT.